The 18 T cell receptor beta chains in this list originate from one sample, sequenced in a study of blood T cell repertoires in COVID-19 (dated by TCRdb to the early 2020s). The library was made by the immunoSEQ multiplex PCR assay. TCRdb took over this immuneACCESS table, retaining in-frame rearrangements with V and J assigned. Such tables are incomplete; in checked studies, under half of the missing clones stem from an unresolved V gene, and the remainder is unexplained. The sample table holds fewer than 120,000 clones, of which approximately 65% were seen once. About 8.3% of the sample goes to the ten largest clones. The sample consisted of peripheral blood. Receptor source: a woman in her fifties or sixties with acute or convalescent COVID-19.

The chain is built from TRBV28 and TRBJ1-3; D might be TRBD1 (6 bases). V lost 9 bases and J lost 6, with 15 bases in between. The CDR3 is made up of 13 amino acids. Germline loops: CDR1 MDHEN, CDR2 SYDVKM. The CDR3 sequence: CASQGTLLNTIYF. In DNA, the CDR3 is TGTGCCAGTCAGGGGACGCTCCTAAACACCATATATTTT.

Only a few counts were recorded for this clone. The chain uses TRBV7-6 and TRBJ1-2, with unresolved D. Trimming removed 0 bases from V and 4 bases from J, with 6 bases in between. The CDR3 runs to 13 residues. Germline CDR1 SGHVS, CDR2 FNYEAQ. This CDR3 reads CASSLAPVYGYTF. The CDR3 region has the DNA TGTGCCAGCAGCTTAGCCCCAGTCTATGGCTACACCTTC.

CDR3 sequence (DNA): TGCGCCAGCAGCCGGAGCGGGGAGCACTACAATGAGCAGTTCTTC. Translation: CASSRSGEHYNEQFF. The V call is TRBV4-1, the J call TRBJ2-1; 7 positions agree with TRBD2. From germline, CDR1 is MGHRA and CDR2 YSYEKL. The CDR3 length is 15 residues. The V segment lost 4 bases and the J segment 3 bases; nucleotides outside the gene matches: 6.

This clone appeared a single time. CDR3 region: CSVEDFGTSPETQYF. The CDR3 nucleotides are TGCAGCGTTGAAGATTTTGGGACTAGCCCCGAGACCCAGTACTTC. V usage is TRBV29-1 and J usage is TRBJ2-5; 9 bases are a match to TRBD2. Trimming at V came to 0 bases and at J to 5 bases, leaving 7 bases not matched to a gene. Per the germline V gene, CDR1 is SQVTM and CDR2 is ANQGSEA. The CDR3 has 15 amino acids.

This chain joins TRBV2 and TRBJ1-5; D unresolved. Trimming pared 0 bases from V and 3 bases from J, leaving 6 bases between. The CDR3 sequence is 14 residues long. Germline V gene lookup returns CDR1 SNHLY and CDR2 FYNNEI. The CDR3 spells CASSEALYNQPQHF. The CDR3 nucleotides are TGTGCCAGCAGTGAAGCCCTGTACAATCAGCCCCAGCATTTT.

This chain links TRBV12-3 or TRBV12-4 with TRBJ2-5, with TRBD2 as a possible D gene (5 bases). Trimming left V 1 base short and J 4 bases short, with 7 bases between. The CDR3 totals 13 residues. The CDR3: CASSLGRGETQYF. CDR3 nucleotide sequence: TGTGCCAGCAGTTTAGGTCGGGGAGAGACCCAGTACTTC.

The gene calls are TRBV19 and TRBJ1-5; 9 nucleotides line up with TRBD1. The CDR3 has 16 residues. Germline V gives CDR1 LNHDA, CDR2 SQIVND (reference sequence). V gave up 6 bases and J gave up 7 bases; unmatched junction bases: 13. The CDR3 coding sequence is TGTGCCAGTAGGAACCGGGACAGGGTAGGGAGACAGCCCCAGCATTTT. This translates into CASRNRDRVGRQPQHF.

The chain uses TRBV29-1 and TRBJ2-1; 9 nucleotides match TRBD1. The V segment lost 3 bases and the J segment 7 bases; nucleotides outside the gene matches: 4. The CDR3 is 13 amino acids. In germline, CDR1 is SQVTM, CDR2 ANQGSEA. The chain's CDR3 is CSVDDDRGNEQFF. In DNA form, the CDR3 reads TGCAGCGTTGATGACGACAGGGGGAATGAGCAGTTCTTC.

The chain combines TRBV19 with TRBJ1-5, with D unclear. CDR3 length: 13 amino acids. Germline V gene data show CDR1 as LNHDA and CDR2 as SQIVND (reference sequence). The V end was cut by 5 bases, the J end by 2 bases, with 7 bases between. CDR3 region: CASSWERNQPQHF. In DNA form, the CDR3 reads TGTGCCAGTAGTTGGGAGCGCAATCAGCCCCAGCATTTT. Full variable domain (remainder filled in from reference TRBV19 and TRBJ1-5): DGGITQSPKYLFRKEGQNVTLSCEQNLNHDAMYWYRQDPGQGLRLIYYSQIVNDFQKGDIAEGYSVSREKKESFPLTVTSAQKNPTAFYLCASSWERNQPQHFGDGTRLSIL.

V is TRBV19 and J is TRBJ2-1; tentative D call: TRBD2 (5 bases). Looked up from germline, CDR1 is LNHDA and CDR2 is SQIVND (reference sequence). The germline V and J ends were trimmed by 6 bases and 3 bases, with 15 bases remaining between them. The CDR3 is made up of 15 amino acids. CDR3 DNA: TGTGCCAGTAGCGAGAGCGGTTATGGCTACAATGAGCAGTTCTTC. This gives the protein CASSESGYGYNEQFF.

V is TRBV24-1 and J is TRBJ1-2, with TRBD1 matching 10 bases. The CDR3 contains 15 residues. With 5 bases clipped from V and 2 bases from J, the junction kept 4 bases outside the gene matches. CDR1 is KGHDR, CDR2 SFDVKD, per germline. In DNA, the CDR3 is TGTGCCACCAGTGGTCGGGACAGGGGAAACTATGGCTACACCTTC. Encoded protein: CATSGRDRGNYGYTF.

This chain joins TRBV6-5 and TRBJ1-1, with a possible D match to TRBD1 (5 bases). This CDR3 comprises 13 residues. Germline CDR1 reads MNHEY; CDR2 reads SVGAGI. The V end was cut by 8 bases, the J end by 4 bases, with 14 bases between. The chain's CDR3 is CASVESRATEAFF. The CDR3 coding sequence is TGTGCCAGCGTGGAATCCAGGGCCACTGAAGCTTTCTTT.

The CDR3, as DNA: TGTGCCAGCAGCGTAGCAATAGCAACATCCTACGAGCAGTACTTC. It is translated as CASSVAIATSYEQYF. The J gene is TRBJ2-7, the V gene TRBV9, with D unresolved. The germline V gene encodes CDR1 SGDLS and CDR2 YYNGEE. The germline V and J ends were trimmed by 0 bases and 1 base, with 11 bases remaining between them. There are 15 residues in the CDR3.

The V gene is TRBV4-1, the J gene TRBJ1-4; D call uncertain. Deletions cut 1 base from V and 0 bases from J, with 15 bases between. This CDR3 has 18 residues. The germline CDR1 and CDR2 sequences are MGHRA and YSYEKL. In nucleotides, the CDR3 is TGCGCCAGCAGCCAAGTGCCCCCAGGAGGGACAACTAATGAAAAACTGTTTTTT. Translated, it gives CASSQVPPGGTTNEKLFF.

The V and J genes are TRBV19 and TRBJ1-5; D possibly corresponds to TRBD1 (6 bases). Trimming cost V 5 bases and J 2 bases, with 19 bases left between them. The CDR3 has 17 residues. Germline V lookup: CDR1 LNHDA, CDR2 SQIVND (reference sequence). CDR3 bases: TGTGCCAGTAGTCAGCCGGGAGGGGGGTATCGCAATCAGCCCCAGCATTTT. Its protein product is CASSQPGGGYRNQPQHF.

This sequence joins TRBV23-1 and TRBJ1-3; perhaps TRBD1 as D (5 bases). TRBV23-1 is assigned to the ORF class and has an uncertain function. V was trimmed by 3 bases and J by 3 bases, leaving 24 bases between them. The CDR3 length is 19 residues. CDR3 in amino acids: CASSHPNSITGLGGNTIYF. Here the CDR3 DNA reads TGCGCCAGCAGTCATCCTAACTCTATAACAGGTCTTGGTGGAAACACCATATATTTT.

This clone came up a few times. The chain is built from TRBV5-1 and TRBJ2-2; 9 bases align to TRBD1. This CDR3 has 14 residues. CDR1 and CDR2 from the germline V gene are SGHRS and YFSETQ. Trimming at V came to 4 bases and at J to 7 bases, leaving 5 bases not matched to a gene. CDR3 sequence (DNA): TGCGCCAGCAGCCGCGACAGGGGGGTCGGGGAGCTGTTTTTT. Translation: CASSRDRGVGELFF.

This chain connects TRBV7-9 to TRBJ2-1; D not resolved. Germline assignment: CDR1 SEHNR and CDR2 FQNEAQ (reference sequence). V lost 3 bases, J lost 3 bases, and 9 bases lay in between. CDR3 size: 14 residues. The CDR3 here is CASSLILSYNEQFF. For the CDR3, the DNA is TGTGCCAGCAGCTTGATTCTAAGCTACAATGAGCAGTTCTTC.